The present T cell receptor beta chain was sequenced within a study of post-analysis software for immune sequencing data. Study results and caveats: Five TRBV segments (TRBV5-6, TRBV5-1 and TRBV20-1 among them) occurred more frequently in patients than in controls. By F measure, samples from a shared preparation batch strongly co-clustered.

The authors incorporated unique molecular identifiers into the TCR beta cDNA libraries. TCRdb itself ran the PCR reads through MiXCR, one entry per CDR3 protein. Of hundreds of thousands of distinct CDR3 sequences in the sample, around 64% were seen once. Between the trimmed V and J ends, which lost 6 bases and 2 bases, there was a span of 7 bases. Germline-derived CDR1 and CDR2 are MNHEY and SVGAGI. The CDR3 is 12 residues long. As concerns this clonotype: Its cognate antigen is unknown.

Sequencing was done on a sample of blood. The chain joins TRBV6-5 to TRBJ2-5; D is ambiguous. The TCR comes from a girl aged 2-10 years with multiple sclerosis. CDR3: CASRTEQETQYF. CDR3 nucleotides: TGTGCCAGCAGAACAGAACAAGAGACCCAGTACTTC.